The source of this TCR beta chain is a study of cytomegalovirus exposure and HLA in healthy donors. The study ran its PCR with 60 Vbeta and 13 Jbeta primers. Libraries were prepared by immunoSEQ multiplex PCR; TCRdb keeps only in-frame clonotypes and omits some of them. This sample has about 190,000 clones, with over 75% found just once. This receptor was obtained from a woman aged 45-65 years in good health and CMV-seropositive. The specimen sequenced was PBMCs.

CDR3 DNA sequence: TGTGCCAGCTCACCACCAGGACAGGGTACCTCCGGCTACACCTTC. It specifies CASSPPGQGTSGYTF. The chain joins TRBV18 to TRBJ1-2; TRBD1 matches at 8 bases. CDR3 size: 15 residues. Looked up from germline, CDR1 is KGHSH and CDR2 is LQKENI. Trimming cost V 0 bases and J 8 bases; bases outside gene matches: 8.